These 19 T cell receptor beta chains share one sample of origin, sequenced in a study of response to subunit inactivated influenza vaccine. TCRdb redid the calling of the RT-PCR reads with MiXCR, one entry per CDR3 protein. In the table there are around 530,000 distinct CDR3 sequences, approximately 15% of which are singletons. The sample in question was CD4+ T cells sorted from PBMCs, obtained less than 30 months after vaccination. Receptor source: a man between 50 and 75 years old who received an inactivated influenza vaccine.

Here the CDR3 DNA reads TGTGCCAGCAGCACCACGGGACCGCACTCTATTCAGTACTTC. This codes for CASSTTGPHSIQYF. This rearrangement joins TRBV21-1 to TRBJ2-4; the DNA was not used to check the table's D call, TRBD1. TRBV21-1 is a pseudogene. The CDR3 has 14 residues.

This clonotype was found a few times. V is TRBV7-2 and J is TRBJ2-7; the match to TRBD1 covers 7 bases. CDR3 length: 15 amino acids. The V and J ends lost 1 base and 3 bases, in that order; junction bases with no gene match: 6. Germline loops: CDR1 SGHTA, CDR2 FQGNSA. CDR3 DNA sequence: TGTGCCAGCAGCTTAGACAGGGGCGACCACTACGAGCAGTACTTC. Protein product: CASSLDRGDHYEQYF.

This clonotype was detected a few times. The CDR3 protein is CASSYKPGADTQYF. The CDR3 DNA follows: TGTGCCAGCAGCTACAAACCCGGGGCAGATACGCAGTATTTT. The genes are TRBV13 and TRBJ2-3; D may be TRBD2 (5 bases). Between the trimmed V and J ends, which lost 4 bases and 4 bases, there was a span of 12 bases. The CDR3 consists of 14 residues. Germline lookup yields CDR1 PRHDT and CDR2 FYEKMQ (reference sequence).

This clonotype was picked up a small number of times. V gene TRBV23-1 combines with J gene TRBJ1-5; TRBD1 matches at 9 bases. TRBV23-1 is an open reading frame whose function is uncertain. The length of the CDR3 is 14 residues. Unmatched junction bases numbered 6, after V lost 11 bases and J lost 1 base. As DNA, the CDR3 is TGCGCCTGCCACAGGGGGCTCAGCAATCAGCCCCAGCATTTT. It translates to CACHRGLSNQPQHF.

This clonotype appeared a few times. This chain uses TRBV29-1 with TRBJ2-3; 8 bases are shared with TRBD2. Germline lookup yields CDR1 SQVTM and CDR2 ANQGSEA. V trimming: 4 bases; J trimming: 2 bases; junction bases outside the gene matches: 8. This CDR3 contains 15 residues. CDR3 residues: CSVVGGRLNTDTQYF. CDR3 DNA: TGCAGCGTTGTCGGCGGGAGGCTGAACACAGATACGCAGTATTTT.

The chain links TRBV6-5 to TRBJ2-1; D tentatively fits TRBD1 or TRBD2 (5 bases each). Per germline, CDR1 MNHEY and CDR2 SVGAGI. The CDR3 is 14 amino acids. V dropped 7 bases and J dropped 5 bases, with 15 bases sitting between them. The CDR3 DNA is TGTGCCAGCACTTCCGGGACGGTCAACAATGAGCAGTTCTTC. Its protein product is CASTSGTVNNEQFF.

This rearrangement joins TRBV10-3 to TRBJ2-3; D is unclear. The germline gives CDR1 ENHRY, CDR2 SYGVKD. This CDR3 region has 14 residues. Trimming cost V 4 bases and J 2 bases, with 10 bases left between them. The CDR3 nucleotides read TGTGCCATCAGTGTAAGCAACCCCACAGATACGCAGTATTTT. Its protein is CAISVSNPTDTQYF.

V is TRBV5-1 and J is TRBJ2-7; D is possibly TRBD1 (5 bases). The V gene's germline CDR1 is SGHRS and CDR2 YFSETQ. Trimming pared 3 bases from V and 0 bases from J, leaving 10 bases between. CDR3 size: 14 residues. The CDR3 here is CASSWKTGSYEQYF. CDR3 nucleotide sequence: TGCGCCAGCAGCTGGAAAACAGGCTCCTACGAGCAGTACTTC.

This chain joins TRBV19 and TRBJ1-5; TRBD1 matches 7 bases. The CDR3 contains 15 residues. J lost 2 bases, V lost 5 bases, and 6 bases had no gene match. The germline gives CDR1 LNHDA, CDR2 SQIVND (reference sequence). This CDR3 reads CASSRDRVGNQPQHF. The CDR3 DNA follows: TGTGCCAGTAGTCGCGACAGGGTTGGCAATCAGCCCCAGCATTTT.

This clonotype was observed a few times. The V gene is TRBV10-3, the J gene TRBJ2-7, with unresolved D. This CDR3 is 15 amino acids long. V lost 5 bases, J lost 2 bases, and 16 bases lay in between. Germline V gene sequence: CDR1 ENHRY, CDR2 SYGVKD. The CDR3 DNA follows: TGTGCCATCAGTTTACACTCTACCCTAACCTACGAGCAGTACTTC. Translating it yields CAISLHSTLTYEQYF.

This clonotype was counted a single time. The chain joins TRBV27 to TRBJ2-7; TRBD2 agrees at 7 bases. This CDR3 comprises 14 residues. V shed 6 bases, J shed 4 bases, and the junction held 9 bases outside the gene matches. Germline assignment: CDR1 MNHEY and CDR2 SMNVEV (reference sequence). The CDR3 region is CASSSTAGRYEQYF. CDR3 DNA: TGTGCCAGCAGCTCGACAGCGGGAAGGTACGAGCAGTACTTC.

This clonotype was detected a few times. The V and J genes are TRBV4-2 and TRBJ2-7; D call uncertain. The CDR3 sequence is 15 residues long. The germline CDR1 and CDR2 sequences are LGHNA and YNFKEQ. Trimming removed 1 base at V and 4 bases at J, with 14 bases between. CDR3 protein: CASSQARNIRYEQYF. The CDR3, as DNA: TGTGCCAGCAGCCAAGCCAGAAATATCAGATACGAGCAGTACTTC.

This clonotype was seen many times. The chain uses TRBV5-1 and TRBJ1-1; 8 nucleotides align to TRBD1. V lost 5 bases to trimming and J lost 1 base; unmatched junction nucleotides: 10. The germline CDR1 and CDR2 sequences are SGHRS and YFSETQ. The CDR3 totals 16 residues. CDR3 nucleotides: TGCGCCAGCAGAATTGGACAGGGAATAGGGAACACTGAAGCTTTCTTT. It translates to CASRIGQGIGNTEAFF.

This clonotype was observed a handful of times. The chain carries TRBV5-1 and TRBJ2-5; 11 positions match TRBD1. The V segment lost 4 bases and the J segment 5 bases; nucleotides outside the gene matches: 7. CDR3 size: 15 residues. Germline V gene data show CDR1 as SGHRS and CDR2 as YFSETQ. CDR3 nucleotide sequence: TGCGCCAGCAGCACCCGGACAGGGGGCTGGGAGACCCAGTACTTC. Its translation is CASSTRTGGWETQYF.

Only a few counts were recorded for this clonotype. The CDR3 DNA follows: TGCAGTGCGACCAAACAGGGGGCGGCCGACAATGAGCAGTTCTTC. This gives the protein CSATKQGAADNEQFF. The chain combines TRBV20-1 with TRBJ2-1; 9 bases match TRBD1. J was trimmed by 5 bases and V by 6 bases; bases with no gene match: 11. The CDR3 is 15 amino acids. The germline V gene encodes CDR1 DFQATT and CDR2 SNEGSKA (reference sequence).

A few counts support this clonotype. V is TRBV7-2 and J is TRBJ2-1, with D possibly matching TRBD1 (5 bases). The V and J ends lost 0 bases and 2 bases respectively, with 8 bases between them. This CDR3 spans 15 amino acids. Germline V gene sequence: CDR1 SGHTA, CDR2 FQGNSA. The CDR3 here is CASSLAQGTYNEQFF. The CDR3 DNA is TGTGCCAGCAGCTTAGCCCAGGGAACCTACAATGAGCAGTTCTTC.

The table lists this clonotype with a few counts. The chain combines TRBV9 with TRBJ2-1; D not certain. Trimming removed 0 bases at V and 7 bases at J, with 8 bases between. This CDR3 has 13 amino acids. Germline V gene data show CDR1 as SGDLS and CDR2 as YYNGEE. The CDR3 region has the DNA TGTGCCAGCAGCGTAGCCCTGTTTAATGAGCAGTTCTTC. Translated, it gives CASSVALFNEQFF.

This clonotype was found a few times. The chain uses TRBV4-2 and TRBJ2-7; 11 bases are a match to TRBD2. The ends lost 3 bases at V and 4 bases at J; junction bases unmatched: 8. CDR3 size: 16 residues. Germline V gene data show CDR1 as LGHNA and CDR2 as YNFKEQ. CDR3 loop: CASSHVSSGRRYEQYF. CDR3 in DNA: TGTGCCAGCAGCCACGTATCTAGCGGGAGGAGGTACGAGCAGTACTTC.

This clonotype was recorded many times. This chain uses TRBV6-2 or TRBV6-3 with TRBJ2-7, with 7 bases identical to TRBD1. V lost 2 bases and J lost 3; bases outside the gene matches: 10. CDR3 length: 16 residues. Germline V lookup: CDR1 MNHEY, CDR2 SVGEGT. The CDR3 here is CASSYLQGRTFYEQYF. The CDR3 bases are TGTGCCAGCAGTTACCTACAGGGGCGTACCTTCTACGAGCAGTACTTC.